This T cell receptor beta chain comes out of a study of T-cell memory formation after mild COVID-19. This CDR3 comprises 13 residues. The V gene's germline CDR1 is LNHDA and CDR2 SQIVND (reference sequence). Trimming removed 2 bases from V and 4 bases from J, with 7 bases in between. Points from the study as a whole: A second wave expanding day 15 to 37 was CD4+-biased; contracting clones were balanced.

From the 5' RACE reads, TCRdb called clonotypes with MiXCR, one entry per CDR3 protein. The data hold roughly 450,000 distinct CDR3 sequences, with 15% to 20% observed a single time. Regarding this clonotype: The antigen remains undetermined.

The sequence was obtained from an adult woman who had mild COVID-19 (a few samples of this study predate the infection). Cell type and time point are not known. V usage is TRBV19 and J usage is TRBJ2-3, with TRBD2 as a possible D gene (6 bases). The sequencing sample was made of PBMCs or a T cell subset sorted from them (not recorded which). In nucleotides, the CDR3 is TGTGCCAGTAGTATATCGGGGGCAGATACGCAGTATTTT. Its translation: CASSISGADTQYF. Full variable domain (missing parts from reference TRBV19 and TRBJ2-3): DGGITQSPKYLFRKEGQNVTLSCEQNLNHDAMYWYRQDPGQGLRLIYYSQIVNDFQKGDIAEGYSVSREKKESFPLTVTSAQKNPTAFYLCASSISGADTQYFGPGTRLTVL.